A single sample gave rise to the 27 T cell receptor beta chains below, sequenced in a study of T-cell reconstitution after alpha-beta-depleted transplantation in children. Unique molecular identifiers were used in preparing the TCRbeta library. TCRdb reprocessed the PCR reads via MiXCR and lists one record per CDR3 protein. The data contain tens of thousands of distinct CDR3 sequences, under 60% of them seen just once; the ten biggest clones take up more than 30%. Sequencing used peripheral blood, obtained before TCRalphabeta/CD19-depleted stem cell transplant. The receptors originated from a boy in the first two years of life with SCID, due to receive a stem cell transplant.

As concerns this clonotype: At one of its ends the junction is not consistent with the germline gene, which may arise from a read error. The CDR3 protein is CASSPGLSAEQFF. CDR3 nucleotide sequence: TGTGCTAGCAGCCCGGGACTATCGGCTGAGCAGTTCTTC. The chain employs TRBV7-7 and TRBJ2-1, with 7 bases lining up with TRBD2. The germline V gene encodes CDR1 SSHAT and CDR2 FNYEAQ (reference sequence). This CDR3 has 13 residues.

As for this clonotype: A much larger clone differs from this one at a single base, so this may be a read error. This sequence joins TRBV28 and TRBJ1-1, with a weak D call TRBD1 (6 bases). This CDR3 is 16 amino acids long. Germline lookup yields CDR1 MDHEN and CDR2 SYDVKM. CDR3: CASRPRVGAWDTEASF. DNA of the CDR3: TGTGCCAGCAGACCACGGGTAGGGGCTTGGGACACTGAAGCTTCCTTT.

The chain combines TRBV5-1 with TRBJ1-1, with a possible D match to TRBD1 (6 bases). Germline CDR1 SGHRS, CDR2 YFSETQ. The CDR3 is 16 amino acids. Trimming cost V 2 bases and J 2 bases, with 16 bases left between them. CDR3 sequence reads: CASSLAPTGLNTEAFF. The CDR3 bases are TGCGCCAGCAGCTTAGCCCCTACAGGGTTAAACACTGAAGCTTTCTTT.

The chain carries TRBV11-2 and TRBJ1-2; D may be TRBD1 (5 bases). Germline V gives CDR1 SGHAT, CDR2 FQNNGV. The length of the CDR3 is 14 residues. Between the trimmed V and J ends, which lost 5 bases and 4 bases, there was a span of 14 bases. The CDR3 DNA reads as TGTGCCAGCAGCCCCTGGGACGCCACCTATGGCTACACCTTC. Its protein is CASSPWDATYGYTF.

The CDR3 DNA sequence: TGTGCCAGCAGGGGGGAATACACTGAAGCTTTCTTT. Translated: CASRGEYTEAFF. V is TRBV28 and J is TRBJ1-1, with a possible D match to TRBD1 (5 bases). The CDR3 covers 12 residues. Trimming removed 6 bases from V and 3 bases from J, with 8 bases in between. In germline, CDR1 is MDHEN, CDR2 SYDVKM.

The chain is built from TRBV7-6 and TRBJ2-5; no reliable D call. The V end was cut by 1 base, the J end by 5 bases, with 5 bases between. The germline V gene has CDR1 SGHVS and CDR2 FNYEAQ. This CDR3 is built from 12 residues. The CDR3 spells CASSLVLETQYF. CDR3 coding DNA: TGTGCCAGCAGCTTAGTGTTGGAGACCCAGTACTTC.

The chain recombines TRBV4-1 with TRBJ2-7; D is possibly TRBD2 (6 bases). Germline CDR1 is MGHRA and CDR2 is YSYEKL. V lost 0 bases, J lost 2 bases, and 11 bases lay in between. This CDR3 is 15 amino acids long. CDR3 bases: TGCGCCAGCAGCCAAGAGCGGGAATCACCCTACGAGCAGTACTTC. Its translation: CASSQERESPYEQYF.

The rearrangement uses TRBV9 and TRBJ2-3; D remains unclear. Germline V lookup: CDR1 SGDLS, CDR2 YYNGEE. V was cut by 0 bases and J by 3 bases, with 11 bases left in between. The CDR3 sequence is 15 residues long. In DNA form, the CDR3 reads TGTGCCAGCAGCGTAGGGGTCCAAGGGACAGATACGCAGTATTTT. This encodes CASSVGVQGTDTQYF. The variable domain in full, with the rest retrieved from reference TRBV9 and TRBJ2-3, is DSGVTQTPKHLITATGQRVTLRCSPRSGDLSVYWYQQSLDQGLQFLIQYYNGEERAKGNILERFSAQQFPDLHSELNLSSLELGDSALYFCASSVGVQGTDTQYFGPGTRLTVL.

The chain has TRBV28 and TRBJ2-6; no clear D. The CDR3 totals 15 residues. V gave up 3 bases and J gave up 1 base, with 7 bases separating them. Germline-derived CDR1 and CDR2 are MDHEN and SYDVKM. This CDR3 reads CASSFGGSGANVLTF. In nucleotides, the CDR3 is TGTGCCAGCAGTTTTGGTGGGTCTGGGGCCAACGTCCTGACTTTC.

A few counts support this clonotype. The rearrangement joins TRBV5-1 to TRBJ1-4, with D possibly TRBD1 on 5 matching bases. V was trimmed by 5 bases and J by 8 bases, leaving 19 bases between them. The CDR3 sequence is 15 residues long. From germline, CDR1 is SGHRS and CDR2 YFSETQ. This CDR3 is CASSSGRTGGEKLFF. CDR3 nucleotide sequence: TGCGCCAGCAGTTCCGGGAGAACAGGAGGAGAAAAACTGTTTTTT.

The table lists this clonotype with many counts. The chain employs TRBV7-6 and TRBJ2-2, with TRBD2 matching over 10 bases. Trimming cost V 5 bases and J 4 bases; bases outside gene matches: 10. The CDR3 covers 17 residues. Germline-derived CDR1 and CDR2 are SGHVS and FNYEAQ. CDR3 nucleotide sequence: TGTGCCAGCAGCCGCCGGACTAGCGGCCCGAGCACCGGGGAGCTGTTTTTT. Amino acids: CASSRRTSGPSTGELFF.

The chain carries TRBV5-6 and TRBJ2-1, with D possibly matching TRBD2 (6 bases). This CDR3 region has 13 residues. Germline loops: CDR1 SGHDT, CDR2 YYEEEE. The CDR3: CAGGAVGRNEQFF. In DNA, the CDR3 is TGTGCAGGCGGGGCGGTAGGTAGGAATGAGCAGTTCTTC.

The chain has TRBV19 and TRBJ1-4; D uncertain. The CDR3 is made up of 15 amino acids. The V and J ends lost 7 bases and 3 bases respectively, with 15 bases between them. Germline CDR1 LNHDA, CDR2 SQIVND (reference sequence). For the CDR3, the DNA is TGTGCCAGTACTTTGGCGTGGGGAGCTAATGAAAAACTGTTTTTT. Amino acids: CASTLAWGANEKLFF. The variable domain in full, completed from reference TRBV19 and TRBJ1-4, reads DGGITQSPKYLFRKEGQNVTLSCEQNLNHDAMYWYRQDPGQGLRLIYYSQIVNDFQKGDIAEGYSVSREKKESFPLTVTSAQKNPTAFYLCASTLAWGANEKLFFGSGTQLSVL.

This clonotype was seen a handful of times. J is TRBJ1-2 and V is TRBV3-1; 10 bases are a match to TRBD1. The CDR3 is 16 amino acids. J lost 8 bases, V lost 4 bases, and 13 bases had no gene match. The germline V gene has CDR1 LGHDT and CDR2 YNNKEL (reference sequence). The CDR3 reads CASSPRQGAPHLGYTF. DNA for the CDR3: TGTGCCAGCAGCCCGCGACAGGGGGCTCCCCATTTGGGCTACACCTTC.

The CDR3 region has the DNA TGTGCCAGCGGCCGGGCCAACTTGGGACAGCCCCAGCATTTT. It specifies CASGRANLGQPQHF. The chain joins TRBV12-3 or TRBV12-4 to TRBJ1-5; D unresolved. Trimming removed 8 bases at V and 7 bases at J, with 18 bases between. The CDR3 spans 14 residues.

The rearrangement joins TRBV20-1 to TRBJ2-5; D unresolved. The CDR3 has 11 amino acids. Trimming left V 6 bases short and J 4 bases short, with 9 bases between. CDR1 is DFQATT and CDR2 is SNEGSKA in the germline V gene (reference sequence). CDR3 loop: CSARIGETQYF. The DNA for the CDR3 is TGCAGTGCAAGAATCGGAGAGACCCAGTACTTC.

This clonotype has more than one count but fewer than ten. This sequence joins TRBV20-1 and TRBJ1-5; possibly TRBD1 for D (5 bases). The ends were cut back, 6 bases at V and 0 bases at J, with 12 bases in the middle. Per germline, CDR1 DFQATT and CDR2 SNEGSKA (reference sequence). CDR3 size: 14 residues. The CDR3 region is CSARDGYSNQPQHF. CDR3 bases: TGCAGTGCCCGGGACGGTTATAGCAATCAGCCCCAGCATTTT.

As for this clonotype: Germline and junction disagree at one end, which may indicate a read error. The V gene is TRBV25-1, the J gene TRBJ1-1; D call uncertain. The V gene's germline CDR1 is MGHDK and CDR2 SYGVNS. The CDR3 spans 13 residues. This CDR3 reads CASSDLGDTEAFF. For the CDR3, the DNA is TGTGCCAGCAGTGACTTGGGAGACACTGAAGCGTTCTTT.

This clonotype turned up a few times. The rearrangement links TRBV20-1 to TRBJ2-7; D possibly uses TRBD1 or TRBD2 (5 bases each). In germline, CDR1 is DFQATT, CDR2 SNEGSKA (reference sequence). This CDR3 has 12 residues. V lost 3 bases, J lost 3 bases, and 9 bases lay in between. CDR3 nucleotides: TGCAGTGCTAGGGGGGAGCTCTACGAGCAGTACTTC. Amino acids: CSARGELYEQYF.

The V gene is TRBV10-2, the J gene TRBJ2-7; D may correspond to TRBD1 or TRBD2 (6 bases each). CDR1 and CDR2 from the germline V gene are WSHSY and SAAADI. With 7 bases removed from V and 0 bases from J, the gap between germline ends came to 16 bases. The CDR3 consists of 15 residues. In DNA form, the CDR3 reads TGCGCCAGCACTCCCCCGGGGGCAGCCTCCTACGAGCAGTACTTC. Its protein is CASTPPGAASYEQYF.

V and J are TRBV20-1 and TRBJ2-3, with TRBD2 matching over 13 bases. Germline V gene lookup returns CDR1 DFQATT and CDR2 SNEGSKA (reference sequence). V gave up 5 bases and J gave up 14 bases; unmatched junction bases: 10. The CDR3 sequence is 13 residues long. CDR3 in amino acids: CSAGSWGTSGAYF. Written as DNA, the CDR3 is TGCAGTGCTGGGTCGTGGGGGACTAGCGGGGCGTATTTT.

This chain connects TRBV5-1 to TRBJ2-7, with 7 bases fitting TRBD1. V was pared by 6 bases and J by 6 bases, with 12 bases of the junction left unmatched. This CDR3 comprises 14 residues. CDR1 and CDR2 from the germline V gene are SGHRS and YFSETQ. For the CDR3, the DNA is TGCGCCAGCACCTACGGGACAGCTTCTTTCGAGCAGTACTTC. Protein product: CASTYGTASFEQYF.

The chain employs TRBV20-1 and TRBJ1-5; TRBD1 might be the D (6 bases). The CDR3 has 16 residues. Germline CDR1 is DFQATT and CDR2 is SNEGSKA (reference sequence). The V gene lost 6 bases and the J gene lost 5 bases, with 23 bases spanning the gap. This CDR3 is CSARPLGGQTHQPQHF. CDR3 DNA sequence: TGCAGTGCCCGCCCCCTGGGGGGGCAAACTCATCAGCCCCAGCATTTT.

This clonotype appeared once. The chain is built from TRBV2 and TRBJ1-3; D gene ambiguous. The CDR3 has 13 residues. Germline V CDR1 and CDR2: SNHLY, FYNNEI. V lost 10 bases and J 4 bases, leaving 14 bases between the germline ends. CDR3 bases: TGTGCCATCTTAGGAGACGGGGGAAACACCATATATTTT. Translation: CAILGDGGNTIYF. Looking up the rest from reference TRBV2 and TRBJ1-3 gives the full variable domain: EPEVTQTPSHQVTQMGQEVILRCVPISNHLYFYWYRQILGQKVEFLVSFYNNEISEKSEIFDDQFSVERPDGSNFTLKIRSTKLEDSAMYFCAILGDGGNTIYFGEGSWLTVV.

V usage is TRBV14 and J usage is TRBJ1-2; D unclear. Trimming removed 0 bases from V and 8 bases from J, with 10 bases in between. The CDR3 is made up of 13 amino acids. CDR1 and CDR2 from the germline V gene are SGHDN and FVKESK. The CDR3 protein is CASSQDPYSGYTF. In DNA, the CDR3 is TGTGCCAGCAGCCAAGACCCCTACAGCGGCTACACCTTC.

Note on this clonotype: Possible read error: a much larger clone is one base away. The gene calls are TRBV20-1 and TRBJ1-5; perhaps TRBD1 as D (5 bases). The germline CDR1 and CDR2 sequences are DFQATT and SNEGSKA (reference sequence). The CDR3 consists of 17 residues. CDR3 loop: CCARDGSRAGGNQPQHF. DNA of the CDR3: TGCTGTGCTAGAGATGGGAGTCGGGCGGGGGGAAATCAGCCCCAGCATTTT.

The chain couples TRBV6-1 to TRBJ1-2, with 8 bases aligning to TRBD1. The CDR3 loop spans 18 amino acids. Germline lookup yields CDR1 MNHNS and CDR2 SASEGT. Trimming removed 6 bases from V and 0 bases from J; junction bases left unmatched: 15. The CDR3 loop is CASSRQGADVPSNYGYTF. For the CDR3, the DNA is TGTGCCAGCAGCCGTCAGGGGGCTGATGTCCCATCTAACTATGGCTACACCTTC.